These T cell receptor beta chains were read from a single sample in a study of T cells in tumors after PD-1 blockade. Sequenced by immunoSEQ multiplex PCR; TCRdb stores in-frame clones only, minus some. The table includes around 49,000 clones, around 85% detected once. The source was PBMCs, collected before anti-PD-1 treatment. The receptor source for this set is a human donor with basal cell carcinoma. Each CDR3 is given with its conserved first and last residue. D genes are given only for firm matches. Where a row states a size, it is once, few, many or the class of an expanded clone; other rows omit it.

abundance,v_gene,j_gene,d_gene,CDR3nt,CDR3aa
NA,TRBV7-8,TRBJ1-1,NA,TGTGCCAGCAGCTTAGGGAACGTGAACACTGAAGCTTTCTTT,CASSLGNVNTEAFF
NA,TRBV4-2,TRBJ2-7,TRBD1,TGTGCCAGCAGCCAAGATGACAGGGCCTACGAGCAGTACTTC,CASSQDDRAYEQYF
NA,TRBV18,TRBJ2-2,NA,TGTGCCAGCTCGAGCCCTCCGGGCACCGGGGAGCTGTTTTTT,CASSSPPGTGELFF
NA,TRBV5-4,TRBJ2-1,TRBD2,TGTGCCAGCAGCTCGACCCTAGCGGCCCTAAACAATGAGCAGTTCTTC,CASSSTLAALNNEQFF
NA,TRBV27,TRBJ1-2,TRBD1,TGTGCCAGCAGTTTTGATGGGACAGGGGGGGGCACTTATGGCTACACCTTC,CASSFDGTGGGTYGYTF
NA,TRBV27,TRBJ2-5,TRBD1,TGTGCCAGCGGCCTGGACAGGGGGTGGGAGACCCAGTACTTC,CASGLDRGWETQYF
NA,TRBV9,TRBJ1-2,NA,TGTGCCAGCAGCGTGGAGGGGAGTAACTATGGCTACACCTTC,CASSVEGSNYGYTF
NA,TRBV15,TRBJ1-5,TRBD1,TGTGCCACCAGCAGAGACAGGGGGCTGGGACAGCCCCAGCATTTT,CATSRDRGLGQPQHF
NA,TRBV28,TRBJ1-2,NA,TGTGCCAGCAGTTTACAGGGGATCCATGGCTACACCTTC,CASSLQGIHGYTF
NA,TRBV6-5,TRBJ1-5,NA,TGTGCCAGCAGTTCACAGAAGAACAATCAGCCCCAGCATTTT,CASSSQKNNQPQHF
NA,TRBV9,TRBJ2-3,NA,TGTGCCAGCAGCCCTTTCGGACTACTCACAGATACGCAGTATTTT,CASSPFGLLTDTQYF
once,TRBV15,TRBJ2-3,TRBD2,TGTGCCACCAGCAGAGAACTAGCGGGGGGGGTAGATACGCAGTATTTT,CATSRELAGGVDTQYF
NA,TRBV10-3,TRBJ2-7,TRBD2,TGTGCCATCAGTGAGTCGTGGGGGACTAGCGCCTACGAGCAGTACTTC,CAISESWGTSAYEQYF
NA,TRBV4-1,TRBJ1-4,NA,TGCGCCAGCAGCCAAGAATTTCCGTCTCGGGAAAAACTGTTTTTT,CASSQEFPSREKLFF
few,TRBV4-2,TRBJ2-1,TRBD1,TGTGCCAGCAGCCAAGATGCGACAGGGGGCTACAATGAGCAGTTCTTC,CASSQDATGGYNEQFF
NA,TRBV7-8,TRBJ1-4,TRBD1,TGTGCCAGCAGCTTTGGACAGGATGAAACTAATGAAAAACTGTTTTTT,CASSFGQDETNEKLFF
once,TRBV30,TRBJ2-2,NA,TGTGCCTGGATCAGTAAGAACGGGGAGCTGTTTTTT,CAWISKNGELFF
NA,TRBV2,TRBJ2-1,TRBD2,TGTGCCAGCGAGAATAGCGGGGGGGGTAATGAGCAGTTCTTC,CASENSGGGNEQFF